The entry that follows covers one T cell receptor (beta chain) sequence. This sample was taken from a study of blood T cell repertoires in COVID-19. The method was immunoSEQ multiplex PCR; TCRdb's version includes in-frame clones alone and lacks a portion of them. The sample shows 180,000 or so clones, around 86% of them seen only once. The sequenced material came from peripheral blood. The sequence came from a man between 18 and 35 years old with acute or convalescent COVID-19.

CDR3 nucleotides: TGTGCCAGCAGCCCCATCGGGGGGGGGACTGAAGCTTTCTTT. As protein: CASSPIGGGTEAFF. This chain links TRBV7-9 with TRBJ1-1; possible D gene TRBD1, 5 bases. The CDR3 consists of 14 residues. The V end lost 5 bases, the J end lost 5 bases, and 15 bases lay between the germline ends. Germline CDR1 SEHNR, CDR2 FQNEAQ (reference sequence).